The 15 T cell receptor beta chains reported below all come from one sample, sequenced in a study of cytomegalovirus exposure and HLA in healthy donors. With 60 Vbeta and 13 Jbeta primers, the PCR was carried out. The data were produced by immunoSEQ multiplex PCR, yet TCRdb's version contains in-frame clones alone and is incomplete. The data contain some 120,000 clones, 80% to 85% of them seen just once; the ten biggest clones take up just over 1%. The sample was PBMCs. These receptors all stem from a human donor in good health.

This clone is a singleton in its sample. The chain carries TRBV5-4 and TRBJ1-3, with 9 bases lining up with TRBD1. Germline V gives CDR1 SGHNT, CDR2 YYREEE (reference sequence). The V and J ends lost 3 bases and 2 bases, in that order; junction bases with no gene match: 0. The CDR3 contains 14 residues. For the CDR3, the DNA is TGTGCCAGCAGCTGGGACAGGGCTGGAAACACCATATATTTT. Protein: CASSWDRAGNTIYF.

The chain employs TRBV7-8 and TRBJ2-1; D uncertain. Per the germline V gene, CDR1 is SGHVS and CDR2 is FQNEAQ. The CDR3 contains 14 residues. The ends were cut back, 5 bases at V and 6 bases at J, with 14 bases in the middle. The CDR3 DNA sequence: TGTGCCAGCAGCCTCCGCGACTCATCCAATGAGCAGTTCTTC. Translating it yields CASSLRDSSNEQFF.

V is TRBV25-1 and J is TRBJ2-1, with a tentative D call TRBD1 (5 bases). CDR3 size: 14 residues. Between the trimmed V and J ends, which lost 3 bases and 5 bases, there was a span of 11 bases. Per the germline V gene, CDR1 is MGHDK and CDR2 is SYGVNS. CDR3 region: CASSDRVGDNEQFF. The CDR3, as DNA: TGTGCCAGCAGTGACCGGGTAGGGGACAATGAGCAGTTCTTC.

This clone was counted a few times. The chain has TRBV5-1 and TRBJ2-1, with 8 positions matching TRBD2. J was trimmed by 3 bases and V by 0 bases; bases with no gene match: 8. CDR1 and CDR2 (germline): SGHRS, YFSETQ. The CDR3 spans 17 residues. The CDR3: CASSLEVVAGGYNEQFF. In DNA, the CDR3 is TGCGCCAGCAGCTTGGAGGTCGTGGCGGGGGGCTACAATGAGCAGTTCTTC.

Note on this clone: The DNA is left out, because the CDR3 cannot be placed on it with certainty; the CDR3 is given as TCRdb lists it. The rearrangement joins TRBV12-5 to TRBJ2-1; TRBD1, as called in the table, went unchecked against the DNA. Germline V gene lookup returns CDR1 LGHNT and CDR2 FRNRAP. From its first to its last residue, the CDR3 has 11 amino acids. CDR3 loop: CASGFGTGAFF.

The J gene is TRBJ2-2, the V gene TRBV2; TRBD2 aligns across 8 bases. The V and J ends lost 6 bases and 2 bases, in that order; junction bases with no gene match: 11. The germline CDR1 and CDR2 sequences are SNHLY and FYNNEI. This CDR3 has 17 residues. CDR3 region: CASSAWGAGENTGELFF. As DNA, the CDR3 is TGTGCCAGCAGCGCCTGGGGAGCGGGGGAAAACACCGGGGAGCTGTTTTTT.

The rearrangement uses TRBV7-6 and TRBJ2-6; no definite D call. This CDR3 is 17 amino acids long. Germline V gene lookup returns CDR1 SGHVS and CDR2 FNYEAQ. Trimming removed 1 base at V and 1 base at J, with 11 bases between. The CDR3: CASSLGPYGSGANVLTF. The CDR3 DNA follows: TGTGCCAGCAGCTTAGGTCCTTACGGGTCTGGGGCCAACGTCCTGACTTTC.

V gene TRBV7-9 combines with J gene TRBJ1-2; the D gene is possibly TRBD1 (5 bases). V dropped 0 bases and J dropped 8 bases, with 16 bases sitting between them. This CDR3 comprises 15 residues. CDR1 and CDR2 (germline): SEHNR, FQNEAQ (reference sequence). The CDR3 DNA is TGTGCCAGCAGCTTAGCGCTGGGGGGAGGAAGCGGCTACACCTTC. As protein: CASSLALGGGSGYTF.

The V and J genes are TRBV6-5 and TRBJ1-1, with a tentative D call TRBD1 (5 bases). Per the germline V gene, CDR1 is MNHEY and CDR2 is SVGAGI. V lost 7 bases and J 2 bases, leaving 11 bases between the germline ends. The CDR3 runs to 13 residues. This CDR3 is CASTKDSNTEAFF. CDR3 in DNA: TGTGCCAGCACCAAAGACAGTAACACTGAAGCTTTCTTT.

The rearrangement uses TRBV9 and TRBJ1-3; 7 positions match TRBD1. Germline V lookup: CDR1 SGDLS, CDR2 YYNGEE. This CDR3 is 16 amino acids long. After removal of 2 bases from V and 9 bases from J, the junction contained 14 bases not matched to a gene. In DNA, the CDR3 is TGTGCCAGCAGCGTTACCTCGACAGGGAGAGGGGGCACCATATATTTT. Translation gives CASSVTSTGRGGTIYF. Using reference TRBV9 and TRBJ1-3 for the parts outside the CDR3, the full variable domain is DSGVTQTPKHLITATGQRVTLRCSPRSGDLSVYWYQQSLDQGLQFLIQYYNGEERAKGNILERFSAQQFPDLHSELNLSSLELGDSALYFCASSVTSTGRGGTIYFGEGSWLTVV.

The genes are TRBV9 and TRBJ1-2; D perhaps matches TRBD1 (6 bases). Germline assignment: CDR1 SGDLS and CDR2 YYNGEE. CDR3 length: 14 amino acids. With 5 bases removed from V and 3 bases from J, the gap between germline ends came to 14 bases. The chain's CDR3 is CASSKLSGDYGYTF. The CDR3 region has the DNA TGTGCCAGCAGTAAACTGTCAGGGGACTATGGCTACACCTTC.

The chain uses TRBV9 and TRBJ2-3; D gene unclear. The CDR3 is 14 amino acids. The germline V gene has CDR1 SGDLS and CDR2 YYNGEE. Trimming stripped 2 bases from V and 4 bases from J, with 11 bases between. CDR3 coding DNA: TGTGCCAGCAGCGTTTTCGGGTCCGCAGATACGCAGTATTTT. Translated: CASSVFGSADTQYF.

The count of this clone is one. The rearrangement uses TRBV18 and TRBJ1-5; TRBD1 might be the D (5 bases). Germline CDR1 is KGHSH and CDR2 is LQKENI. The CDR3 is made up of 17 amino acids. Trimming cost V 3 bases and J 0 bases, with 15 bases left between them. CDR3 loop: CASSPRIDSFSNQPQHF. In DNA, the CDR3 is TGTGCCAGCTCACCCCGAATCGACAGTTTTAGCAATCAGCCCCAGCATTTT.

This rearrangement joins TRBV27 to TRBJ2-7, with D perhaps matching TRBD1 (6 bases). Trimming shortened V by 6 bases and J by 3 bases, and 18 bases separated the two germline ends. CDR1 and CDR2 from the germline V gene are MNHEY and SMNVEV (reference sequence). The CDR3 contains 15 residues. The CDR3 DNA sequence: TGTGCCAGCAGCCAAACAGGGCATGCTGTCTACGAGCAGTACTTC. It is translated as CASSQTGHAVYEQYF.

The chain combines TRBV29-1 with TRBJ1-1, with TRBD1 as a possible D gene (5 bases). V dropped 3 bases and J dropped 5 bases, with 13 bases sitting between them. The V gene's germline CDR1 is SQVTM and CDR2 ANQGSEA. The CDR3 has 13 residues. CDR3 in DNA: TGCAGCGTTGATGGGAGGGGCGGGACTGAAGCTTTCTTT. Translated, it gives CSVDGRGGTEAFF.